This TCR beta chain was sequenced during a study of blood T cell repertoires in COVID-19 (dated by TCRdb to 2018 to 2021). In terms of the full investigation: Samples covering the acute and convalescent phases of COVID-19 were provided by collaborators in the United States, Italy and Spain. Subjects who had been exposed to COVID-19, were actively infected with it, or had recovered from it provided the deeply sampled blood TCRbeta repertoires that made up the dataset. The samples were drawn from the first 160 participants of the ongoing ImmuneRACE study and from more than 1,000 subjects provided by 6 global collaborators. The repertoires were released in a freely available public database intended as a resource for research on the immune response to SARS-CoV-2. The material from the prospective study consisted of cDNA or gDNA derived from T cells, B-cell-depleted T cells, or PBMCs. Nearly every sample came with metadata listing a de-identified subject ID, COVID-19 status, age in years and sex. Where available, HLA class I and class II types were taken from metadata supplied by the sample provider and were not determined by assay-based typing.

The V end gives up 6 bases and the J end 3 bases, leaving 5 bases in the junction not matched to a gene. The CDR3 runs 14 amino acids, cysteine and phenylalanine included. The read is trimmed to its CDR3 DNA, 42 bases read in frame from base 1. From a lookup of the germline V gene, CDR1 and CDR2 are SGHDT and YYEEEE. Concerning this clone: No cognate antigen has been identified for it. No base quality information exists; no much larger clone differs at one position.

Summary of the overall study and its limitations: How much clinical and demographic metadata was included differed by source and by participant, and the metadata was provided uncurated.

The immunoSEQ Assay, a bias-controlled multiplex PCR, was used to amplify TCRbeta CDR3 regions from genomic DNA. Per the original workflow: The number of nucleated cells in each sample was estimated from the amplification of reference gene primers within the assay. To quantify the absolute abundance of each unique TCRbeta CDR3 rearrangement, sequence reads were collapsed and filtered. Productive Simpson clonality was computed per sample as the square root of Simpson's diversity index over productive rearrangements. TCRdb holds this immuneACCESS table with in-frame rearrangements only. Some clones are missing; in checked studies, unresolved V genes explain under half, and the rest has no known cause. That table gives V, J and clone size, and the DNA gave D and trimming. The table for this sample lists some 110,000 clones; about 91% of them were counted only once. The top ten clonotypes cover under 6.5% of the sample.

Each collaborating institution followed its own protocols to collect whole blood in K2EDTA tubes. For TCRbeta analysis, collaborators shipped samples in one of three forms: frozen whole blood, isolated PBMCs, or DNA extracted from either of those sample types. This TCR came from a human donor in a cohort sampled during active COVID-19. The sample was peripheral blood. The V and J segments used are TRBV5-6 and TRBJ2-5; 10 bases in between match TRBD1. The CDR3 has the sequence CASTEGTGEETQYF. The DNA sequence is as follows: TGTGCCAGCACGGAAGGGACAGGGGAAGAGACCCAGTACTTC. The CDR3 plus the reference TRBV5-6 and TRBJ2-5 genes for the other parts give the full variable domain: DAGVTQSPTHLIKTRGQQVTLRCSPKSGHDTVSWYQQALGQGPQFIFQYYEEEERQRGNFPDRFSGHQFPNYSSELNVNALLLGDSALYLCASTEGTGEETQYFGPGTRLLVL.